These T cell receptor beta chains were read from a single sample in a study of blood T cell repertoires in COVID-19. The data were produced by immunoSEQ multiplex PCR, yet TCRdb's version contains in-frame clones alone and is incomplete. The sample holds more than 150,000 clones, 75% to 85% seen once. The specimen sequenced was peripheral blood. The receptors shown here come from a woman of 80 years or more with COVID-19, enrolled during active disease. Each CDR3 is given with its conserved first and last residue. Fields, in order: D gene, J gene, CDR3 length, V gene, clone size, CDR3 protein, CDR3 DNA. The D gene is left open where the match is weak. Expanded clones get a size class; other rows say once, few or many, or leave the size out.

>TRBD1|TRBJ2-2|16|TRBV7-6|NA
CASSLNRGRNTGELFF
TGTGCCAGCAGCTTAAACAGGGGGCGAAACACCGGGGAGCTGTTTTTT
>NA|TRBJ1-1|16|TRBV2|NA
CASSVPPTGIITEAFF
TGTGCCAGCAGTGTTCCCCCCACAGGGATAATCACTGAAGCTTTCTTT
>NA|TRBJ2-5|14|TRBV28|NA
CASSFLADQETQYF
TGTGCCAGCAGTTTCTTGGCAGACCAAGAGACCCAGTACTTC
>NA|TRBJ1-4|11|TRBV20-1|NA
CSARVVEKLFF
TGCAGTGCTAGAGTAGTAGAAAAACTGTTTTTT
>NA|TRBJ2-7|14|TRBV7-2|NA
CASSLRNRDYEQYF
TGTGCCAGCAGCTTAAGGAACAGGGACTACGAGCAGTACTTC
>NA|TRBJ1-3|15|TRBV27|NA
CASSLAGTYGNTIYF
TGTGCCAGCAGTTTAGCGGGGACGTACGGAAACACCATATATTTT
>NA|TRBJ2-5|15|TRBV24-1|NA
CATSSTRDLQETQYF
TGTGCCACCAGTTCAACTAGAGACCTCCAAGAGACCCAGTACTTC
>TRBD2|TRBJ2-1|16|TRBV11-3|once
CASSLDSGESYNEQFF
TGTGCCAGCAGCCTTGACAGCGGGGAATCCTACAATGAGCAGTTCTTC
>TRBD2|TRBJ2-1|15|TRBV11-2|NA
CASSSTSGRYNEQFF
TGTGCCAGCAGCTCGACTAGCGGGAGATACAATGAGCAGTTCTTC
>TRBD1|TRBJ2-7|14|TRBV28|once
CASKTGTGIYEQYF
TGTGCCAGCAAGACCGGGACAGGGATCTACGAGCAGTACTTC
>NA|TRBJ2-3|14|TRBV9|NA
CASSEWGGTDTQYF
TGTGCCAGCAGCGAGTGGGGGGGCACAGATACGCAGTATTTT